This T cell receptor beta chain was recorded in a study of response to subunit inactivated influenza vaccine. TCRdb used MiXCR to reprocess the RT-PCR reads, holding one entry per CDR3 protein. The repertoire holds 500,000 or so distinct CDR3 sequences, with 11% as singletons. Germline V CDR1 and CDR2: SGHAT, FQNNGV. This CDR3 contains 13 residues. V was shortened by 5 bases and J by 7 bases, with 12 bases between the two germline ends. Sequenced here: PBMCs from blood, sampled about 6 weeks after vaccination. This sequence originates from a man aged 45-65 years who received an inactivated influenza vaccine. The J gene is TRBJ2-4, the V gene TRBV11-2; a possible D gene is TRBD1 (6 bases). Here the CDR3 DNA reads TGTGCCAGCAGCGAACAGGGCGGGAACATTCAGTACTTC. Protein sequence: CASSEQGGNIQYF.